This is a list of T cell receptor beta chains from one sample in a study of blood T cell repertoires in COVID-19. This table comes from immunoSEQ multiplex PCR, and its TCRdb copy is limited to in-frame clones, with some not included. The table includes approximately 70,000 clones, 70% to 90% detected once. Sequenced: peripheral blood. The origin of the receptors is a woman aged 80 or over with active COVID-19. CDR3s include the opening cysteine and the closing phenylalanine or tryptophan. Fields, in order: V gene, J gene, CDR3 protein.

v_call: TRBV28; j_call: TRBJ2-7; cdr3_aa: CASSPRGTGIYEQYF
v_call: TRBV28; j_call: TRBJ2-1; cdr3_aa: CASTPIGAGGSNEQFF
v_call: TRBV15; j_call: TRBJ1-1; cdr3_aa: CATSRAPSEAFF
v_call: TRBV7-9; j_call: TRBJ2-7; cdr3_aa: CASSLGGQGSSYEQYF
v_call: TRBV6-2/TRBV6-3; j_call: TRBJ2-3; cdr3_aa: CASSNPGQVADTQYF
v_call: TRBV4-2; j_call: TRBJ1-5; cdr3_aa: CASSQDRARRGPQHF
v_call: TRBV7-2; j_call: TRBJ2-2; cdr3_aa: CASVQVLGGELFF
v_call: TRBV6-2/TRBV6-3; j_call: TRBJ1-4; cdr3_aa: CASSYLDRGEKLFF
v_call: TRBV4-1; j_call: TRBJ2-7; cdr3_aa: CASSPPRGEEGEQYF
v_call: TRBV6-6; j_call: TRBJ1-4; cdr3_aa: CASSYRGREKLFF
v_call: TRBV29-1; j_call: TRBJ2-7; cdr3_aa: CSVFGRGYEQYF
v_call: TRBV28; j_call: TRBJ1-1; cdr3_aa: CASSTPQGYMNTEAFF
v_call: TRBV2; j_call: TRBJ2-3; cdr3_aa: CASSGTGGLLKQYF
v_call: TRBV28; j_call: TRBJ2-5; cdr3_aa: CASSFLRFSGQETQYF
v_call: TRBV10-3; j_call: TRBJ2-3; cdr3_aa: CAISGRDNIADTQYF